The text below deals with one T cell receptor (beta chain). These data originate in a study of shared clonotypes between healthy human individuals. The repertoire was sequenced with immunoSEQ multiplex PCR; TCRdb's copy has only in-frame clones and lacks some. The sample has 600,000 to 750,000 clones; 72% are singletons. CDR1 and CDR2 (germline): SGDLS, YYNGEE. This CDR3 region has 15 residues. Trimming stripped 4 bases from V and 3 bases from J, with 15 bases between. The specimen sequenced was memory CD4+ T cells sorted from blood. Subset noted: CD45RA-negative fraction. The V call is TRBV9, the J call TRBJ2-3, with D possibly TRBD2 on 5 matching bases. This clonotype was obtained from a woman under 40 in good health. In DNA form, the CDR3 reads TGTGCCAGCAGCCTAGGACTTCCCGTTACAGATACGCAGTATTTT. Translated, it gives CASSLGLPVTDTQYF.